This TCR beta chain was sequenced during a study of T-cell memory formation after mild COVID-19. Employing constant-segment primers, 5'RACE generated TCR alpha and TCR beta cDNA libraries bearing sample barcodes and UMIs. In TCRdb, the 5' RACE reads were re-called with MiXCR into one record per CDR3 protein. The data show about 540,000 distinct CDR3 sequences, roughly 20% seen once. Trimming left V 3 bases short and J 5 bases short, with 7 bases between. CDR3 length: 12 amino acids. This clonotype was seen only a few times. The antigen remains unidentified. Study-wide points: Clones shrinking from day 15 to 85 showed even CD4/CD8 mixes; later expanders tilted CD4+. CD4+ clones that contracted lay mainly in CM and EM; CD8+ ones lay in EMRA.

The sequence was obtained from an adult woman who had mild COVID-19 (a few samples of this study predate the infection). Cell type and time point are not known. The material sequenced was PBMCs or a T cell subset sorted from them (not recorded which). V and J are TRBV12-3 or TRBV12-4 and TRBJ2-5, with D possibly matching TRBD2 (5 bases). Written as DNA, the CDR3 is TGTGCCAGCAGTTTTAGGACTGAGACCCAGTACTTC. Translation gives CASSFRTETQYF.